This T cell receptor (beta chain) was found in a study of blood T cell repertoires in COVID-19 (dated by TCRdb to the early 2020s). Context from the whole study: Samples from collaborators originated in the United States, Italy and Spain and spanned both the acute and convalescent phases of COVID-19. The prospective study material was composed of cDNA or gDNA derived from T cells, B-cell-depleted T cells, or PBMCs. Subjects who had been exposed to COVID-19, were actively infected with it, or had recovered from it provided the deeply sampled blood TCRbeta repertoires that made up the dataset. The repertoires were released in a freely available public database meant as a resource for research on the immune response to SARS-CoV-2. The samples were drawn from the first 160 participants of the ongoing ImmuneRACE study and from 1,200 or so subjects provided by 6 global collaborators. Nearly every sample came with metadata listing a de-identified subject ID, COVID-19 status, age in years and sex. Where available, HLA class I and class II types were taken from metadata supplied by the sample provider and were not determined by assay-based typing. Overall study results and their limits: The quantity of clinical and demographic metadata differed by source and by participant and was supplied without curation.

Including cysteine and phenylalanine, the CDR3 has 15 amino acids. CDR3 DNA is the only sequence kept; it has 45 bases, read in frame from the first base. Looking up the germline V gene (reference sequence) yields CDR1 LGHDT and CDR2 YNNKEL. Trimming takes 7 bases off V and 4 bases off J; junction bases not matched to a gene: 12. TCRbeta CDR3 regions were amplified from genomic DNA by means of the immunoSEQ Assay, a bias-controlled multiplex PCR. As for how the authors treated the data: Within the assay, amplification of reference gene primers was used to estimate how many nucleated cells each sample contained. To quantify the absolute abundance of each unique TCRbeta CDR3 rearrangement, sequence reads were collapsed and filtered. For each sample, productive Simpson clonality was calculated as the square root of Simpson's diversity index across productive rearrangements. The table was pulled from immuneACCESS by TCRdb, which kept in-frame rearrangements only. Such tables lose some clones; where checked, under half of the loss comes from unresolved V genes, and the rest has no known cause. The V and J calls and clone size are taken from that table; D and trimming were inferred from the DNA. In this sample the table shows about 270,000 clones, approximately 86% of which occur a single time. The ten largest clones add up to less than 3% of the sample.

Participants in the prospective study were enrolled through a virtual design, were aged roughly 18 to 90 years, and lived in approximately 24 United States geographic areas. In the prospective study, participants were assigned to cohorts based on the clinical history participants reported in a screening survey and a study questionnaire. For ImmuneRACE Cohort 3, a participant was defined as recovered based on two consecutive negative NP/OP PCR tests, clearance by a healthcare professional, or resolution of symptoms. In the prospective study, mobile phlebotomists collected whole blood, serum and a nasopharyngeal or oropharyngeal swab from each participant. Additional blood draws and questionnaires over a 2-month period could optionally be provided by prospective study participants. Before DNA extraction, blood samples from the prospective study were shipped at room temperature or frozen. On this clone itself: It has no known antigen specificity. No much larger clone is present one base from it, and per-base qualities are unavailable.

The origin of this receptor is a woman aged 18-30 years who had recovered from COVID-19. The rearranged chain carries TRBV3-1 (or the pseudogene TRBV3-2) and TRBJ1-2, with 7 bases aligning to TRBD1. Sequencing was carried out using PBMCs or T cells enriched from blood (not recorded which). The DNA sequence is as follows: TGTGCCAGCACCAGAACTAGGACAGGAGCCTATGGCTACACCTTC. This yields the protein CASTRTRTGAYGYTF.